A selection of T cell receptor beta chains follows, all from one sample in a study of PD-1 blockade in classical Hodgkin lymphoma. Libraries were prepared by immunoSEQ multiplex PCR; TCRdb keeps only in-frame clonotypes and omits some of them. The table shows 15,000 or so clones, with approximately 80% occurring only once. Sequencing used peripheral blood mononuclear cells (PBMCs), obtained at baseline. Source of these receptors: a human donor with classical Hodgkin lymphoma. Each CDR3 is given with its conserved first and last residue. D genes are given only for firm matches. The size entry is marked missing in some rows and otherwise reads once, few, many or a size class.

J gene: TRBJ2-4
V gene: TRBV6-5
clone size: NA
D gene: NA
CDR3 DNA: TGTGCCAGCAGTTCCGGACAGGAGGGGGACATTCAGTACTTC
CDR3 protein: CASSSGQEGDIQYF

J gene: TRBJ1-5
V gene: TRBV7-8
clone size: NA
D gene: NA
CDR3 DNA: TGTGCCAGCAGCTTCGGGGCAGCTAATCAGCCCCAGCATTTT
CDR3 protein: CASSFGAANQPQHF

J gene: TRBJ1-2
V gene: TRBV5-1
clone size: NA
D gene: NA
CDR3 DNA: TGCGCCAGCAGCCTGGAGGGGGGGCGTAGCTATGGCTACACCTTC
CDR3 protein: CASSLEGGRSYGYTF

J gene: TRBJ1-5
V gene: TRBV7-9
clone size: NA
D gene: NA
CDR3 DNA: TGTGCCAGCAGCTTAGGCAGGGCCCAAAATCAGCCCCAGCATTTT
CDR3 protein: CASSLGRAQNQPQHF

J gene: TRBJ2-3
V gene: TRBV5-4
clone size: NA
D gene: TRBD2
CDR3 DNA: TGTGCCAGCAGCCCGGCCGCCATTAGCGGGGGGGCCACAGATACGCAGTATTTT
CDR3 protein: CASSPAAISGGATDTQYF

J gene: TRBJ1-2
V gene: TRBV19
clone size: NA
D gene: TRBD1
CDR3 DNA: TGTGCCAGTAGTACCACACGACAGGGCTATGGCTACACCTTC
CDR3 protein: CASSTTRQGYGYTF

J gene: TRBJ1-1
V gene: TRBV7-9
clone size: NA
D gene: TRBD1
CDR3 DNA: TGTGCCAGCAGCTCCACAGGGGGGAGAAGGATGACTGAAGCTTTCTTT
CDR3 protein: CASSSTGGRRMTEAFF

J gene: TRBJ2-7
V gene: TRBV28
clone size: NA
D gene: TRBD1
CDR3 DNA: TGTGCCAGCAGACGAGAACACCTAACAGGGGTAGGGATCTACGAGCAGTACTTC
CDR3 protein: CASRREHLTGVGIYEQYF

J gene: TRBJ2-7
V gene: TRBV5-5
clone size: NA
D gene: TRBD1
CDR3 DNA: TGTGCCAGCAGACGAACCCCCGGGACAGGGTCCTACGAGCAGTACTTC
CDR3 protein: CASRRTPGTGSYEQYF

J gene: TRBJ2-2
V gene: TRBV7-9
clone size: NA
D gene: NA
CDR3 DNA: TGTGCCAGCAGCTCGACAAGAATCCTGAACACCGGGGAGCTGTTTTTT
CDR3 protein: CASSSTRILNTGELFF

J gene: TRBJ1-5
V gene: TRBV19
clone size: few
D gene: NA
CDR3 DNA: TGTGCCAGCCAAACGGGAGGAGGGTCGAGATATCAGCCCCAGCATTTT
CDR3 protein: CASQTGGGSRYQPQHF

J gene: TRBJ2-3
V gene: TRBV6-4
clone size: NA
D gene: NA
CDR3 DNA: TGTGCCACTTCCCGGGGGGCTGCGCAGTATTTT
CDR3 protein: CATSRGAAQYF

J gene: TRBJ1-1
V gene: TRBV6-5
clone size: NA
D gene: NA
CDR3 DNA: TGTGCCAGCAGTTACTCGTGGCAGGGGAACACTGAAGCTTTCTTT
CDR3 protein: CASSYSWQGNTEAFF

J gene: TRBJ2-2
V gene: TRBV18
clone size: NA
D gene: NA
CDR3 DNA: TGTGCCAGCTCACCCCGGGACACCGGGGAGCTGTTTTTT
CDR3 protein: CASSPRDTGELFF

J gene: TRBJ1-2
V gene: TRBV5-1
clone size: NA
D gene: NA
CDR3 DNA: TGCGCCAGCAGCTTGGCCGAAGGTCGGATCTATGGCTACACCTTC
CDR3 protein: CASSLAEGRIYGYTF

J gene: TRBJ2-5
V gene: TRBV28
clone size: NA
D gene: NA
CDR3 DNA: TGTGCCAGCAGTCTCCTCCAAGAGCTCGGGGAGACCCAGTACTTC
CDR3 protein: CASSLLQELGETQYF

J gene: TRBJ2-2
V gene: TRBV7-8
clone size: NA
D gene: NA
CDR3 DNA: TGTGCCAGCAGGGATTCGGGCGACGGGGAGCTGTTTTTT
CDR3 protein: CASRDSGDGELFF

J gene: TRBJ2-5
V gene: TRBV6-1
clone size: NA
D gene: NA
CDR3 DNA: TGTGCCACCGCAAAGGGGGGGGCGGACCAAGAGACCCAGTACTTC
CDR3 protein: CATAKGGADQETQYF

J gene: TRBJ1-5
V gene: TRBV6-4
clone size: NA
D gene: NA
CDR3 DNA: TGTGCCAGCAGTGACTCGCGTAGCAATCAGCCCCAGCATTTT
CDR3 protein: CASSDSRSNQPQHF

J gene: TRBJ1-2
V gene: TRBV5-1
clone size: NA
D gene: NA
CDR3 DNA: TGCGCCAGCAGCTTGAATGCGGCTAACTATGGCTACACCTTC
CDR3 protein: CASSLNAANYGYTF

J gene: TRBJ1-1
V gene: TRBV10-3
clone size: once
D gene: NA
CDR3 DNA: TGTGCCATCAGTGACGCCGTTGTTGGGGGGACTGAAGCTTTCTTT
CDR3 protein: CAISDAVVGGTEAFF

J gene: TRBJ2-2
V gene: TRBV11-1
clone size: once
D gene: TRBD1
CDR3 DNA: TGTGCCAGCAGTCCCAGGGGGCGCCGTAGTACCGGGGAGCTGTTTTTT
CDR3 protein: CASSPRGRRSTGELFF

J gene: TRBJ1-1
V gene: TRBV5-4
clone size: NA
D gene: TRBD1
CDR3 DNA: TGTGCCAGCAGCGAGAAGGACAGGGGGCGTACTGAAGCTTTCTTT
CDR3 protein: CASSEKDRGRTEAFF

J gene: TRBJ1-6
V gene: TRBV19
clone size: NA
D gene: NA
CDR3 DNA: TGTGCCAGTAGCCCTCGGTTCGTGTCAGGGATATCACCCCTCCACTTT
CDR3 protein: CASSPRFVSGISPLHF

J gene: TRBJ2-1
V gene: TRBV5-1
clone size: NA
D gene: NA
CDR3 DNA: TGCGCCAGCAGCTTGAATGAGTTGCGGTACAATGAGCAGTTCTTC
CDR3 protein: CASSLNELRYNEQFF

J gene: TRBJ2-5
V gene: TRBV9
clone size: once
D gene: NA
CDR3 DNA: TGTGCCAGCAGCGTAGGTACTAGTACCCGTCAAGAGACCCAGTACTTC
CDR3 protein: CASSVGTSTRQETQYF

J gene: TRBJ1-2
V gene: TRBV6-7
clone size: once
D gene: NA
CDR3 DNA: TGTGCCAGCAGTCCTGTTTCGGGGACTGGGAACTATGGCTACACCTTC
CDR3 protein: CASSPVSGTGNYGYTF

J gene: TRBJ2-3
V gene: TRBV11-2
clone size: NA
D gene: TRBD2
CDR3 DNA: TGTGCCAGCAGCTTAGGAGTAGTCGCGGGGGGTTTCACAGATACGCAGTATTTT
CDR3 protein: CASSLGVVAGGFTDTQYF

J gene: TRBJ2-7
V gene: TRBV7-2
clone size: NA
D gene: NA
CDR3 DNA: TGTGCCAGCAGCCCAGAGTCACAGTTTTACGAGCAGTACTTC
CDR3 protein: CASSPESQFYEQYF

J gene: TRBJ1-1
V gene: TRBV7-2
clone size: NA
D gene: NA
CDR3 DNA: TGTGCCAGCAGCTCCCCAATGCCGGGGCAGGGGAGTCCTGAAGCTTTCTTT
CDR3 protein: CASSSPMPGQGSPEAFF

J gene: TRBJ1-2
V gene: TRBV5-5
clone size: NA
D gene: NA
CDR3 DNA: TGTGCCAGCAGCTTGGCGGTAGGGGGAGACTATGGCTACACCTTC
CDR3 protein: CASSLAVGGDYGYTF

J gene: TRBJ2-3
V gene: TRBV18
clone size: NA
D gene: NA
CDR3 DNA: TGTGCCAGCTCACCACCGCAGAGTTATACGCAGTATTTT
CDR3 protein: CASSPPQSYTQYF

J gene: TRBJ2-1
V gene: TRBV7-9
clone size: NA
D gene: TRBD2
CDR3 DNA: TGTGCCAGCAGCTCCTGGACTAGCGTCTACAATGAGCAGTTCTTC
CDR3 protein: CASSSWTSVYNEQFF

J gene: TRBJ1-4
V gene: TRBV5-1
clone size: few
D gene: TRBD1
CDR3 DNA: TGCGCCAGCAGCTCACAGGGGGCGCGTGAAAAACTGTTTTTT
CDR3 protein: CASSSQGAREKLFF

J gene: TRBJ2-3
V gene: TRBV7-2
clone size: once
D gene: TRBD2
CDR3 DNA: TGTGCCAGCAGCTTCCTAGCGGGCGGGGGCCGCACAGATACGCAGTATTTT
CDR3 protein: CASSFLAGGGRTDTQYF

J gene: TRBJ2-7
V gene: TRBV6-5
clone size: NA
D gene: NA
CDR3 DNA: TGTGCCAGCAGTCCTAACTGGGGGTCTGGCGAGCAGTACTTC
CDR3 protein: CASSPNWGSGEQYF

J gene: TRBJ1-2
V gene: TRBV27
clone size: NA
D gene: NA
CDR3 DNA: TGTGCCAGCAGTACTCCGGGCTCCTATGGCTACACCTTC
CDR3 protein: CASSTPGSYGYTF

J gene: TRBJ2-7
V gene: TRBV10-1
clone size: NA
D gene: NA
CDR3 DNA: TGCGCCAGCAGTGGGACCTTCTACGAGCAGTACTTC
CDR3 protein: CASSGTFYEQYF

J gene: TRBJ2-7
V gene: TRBV6-1
clone size: NA
D gene: TRBD1
CDR3 DNA: TGTGCCAGCAGTGAAGTGGTAGGCAGGGGGATTCGGTACGAGCAGTACTTC
CDR3 protein: CASSEVVGRGIRYEQYF

J gene: TRBJ2-3
V gene: TRBV7-2
clone size: few
D gene: NA
CDR3 DNA: TGTGCCAGCAGCTCAGGGACAGATACGCAGTATTTT
CDR3 protein: CASSSGTDTQYF

J gene: TRBJ2-7
V gene: TRBV6-5
clone size: NA
D gene: TRBD2
CDR3 DNA: TGTGCCAGCAGGAGGACTAGCGAGAATTCCTACGAGCAGTACTTC
CDR3 protein: CASRRTSENSYEQYF

J gene: TRBJ2-1
V gene: TRBV6-4
clone size: once
D gene: NA
CDR3 DNA: TGTGCCAGCCCCGGGACAAGCACCTACAATGAGCAGTTCTTC
CDR3 protein: CASPGTSTYNEQFF

J gene: TRBJ2-3
V gene: TRBV7-2
clone size: NA
D gene: NA
CDR3 DNA: TGTGCCAGCAGCAAAGATAGCGGCACAGATACGCAGTATTTT
CDR3 protein: CASSKDSGTDTQYF